Below, 24 T cell receptor beta chains from the same sample are listed, as sequenced in a study of technical replicates of blood from a handful of donors. Profiled with immunoSEQ multiplex PCR; TCRdb holds only in-frame clones, not every one. Here the sample spans about 98,000 clones, 90% to 96% being singletons. The material sequenced was T cells isolated from PBMCs. The receptors were gathered from a human donor in good health.

This chain joins TRBV5-6 and TRBJ2-2, with D perhaps matching TRBD1 (5 bases). Trimming removed 2 bases at V and 1 base at J, with 6 bases between. CDR1 and CDR2 from the germline V gene are SGHDT and YYEEEE. The CDR3 runs 14 residues. The CDR3 DNA is TGTGCCAGCAGCTTCGGACAGAACACCGGGGAGCTGTTTTTT. Translation gives CASSFGQNTGELFF.

The chain is built from TRBV27 and TRBJ2-7; 8 bases match TRBD2. The CDR3 spans 13 residues. The junction had 2 bases not matched to a gene; V was cut back by 4 bases and J by 3 bases. Per the germline V gene, CDR1 is MNHEY and CDR2 is SMNVEV (reference sequence). CDR3 in amino acids: CASSYTSGYEQYF. The DNA for the CDR3 is TGTGCCAGCAGTTATACTAGCGGCTACGAGCAGTACTTC.

The chain employs TRBV6-1 and TRBJ2-5, with 12 bases aligning to TRBD1. The ends lost 6 bases at V and 5 bases at J; junction bases unmatched: 4. CDR3 length equals 14 residues. Per the germline V gene, CDR1 is MNHNS and CDR2 is SASEGT. The CDR3 DNA reads as TGTGCCAGCAGGGGGACAGGGGGCTCGGAGACCCAGTACTTC. Translation: CASRGTGGSETQYF.

This clone has just one count. The V gene is TRBV2, the J gene TRBJ1-3; 8 nucleotides agree with TRBD1. V was clipped by 1 base and J by 1 base; unmatched bases: 3. Germline assignment: CDR1 SNHLY and CDR2 FYNNEI. The CDR3 sequence is 16 residues long. The CDR3 coding sequence is TGTGCCAGCAGTGAAGGGACAGGGAGGTCTGGAAACACCATATATTTT. Translated, it gives CASSEGTGRSGNTIYF.

The chain employs TRBV5-4 and TRBJ2-1, with 9 bases aligning to TRBD2. V shed 2 bases, J shed 9 bases, and the junction held 9 bases outside the gene matches. Germline CDR1 reads SGHNT; CDR2 reads YYREEE (reference sequence). The CDR3 contains 15 residues. As DNA, the CDR3 is TGTGCCAGCAGCTTTGAGCTAGCGGGGAATCCTGAGCAGTTCTTC. This codes for CASSFELAGNPEQFF.

V usage is TRBV30 and J usage is TRBJ2-1, with 16 positions matching TRBD2. The germline CDR1 and CDR2 sequences are GTSNPN and SVGIG (reference sequence). The V and J ends lost 5 bases and 7 bases, in that order; junction bases with no gene match: 8. This CDR3 has 16 amino acids. The CDR3 region is CAWGTGTSGGVNEQFF. The DNA of the CDR3 is TGTGCCTGGGGTACCGGGACTAGCGGGGGGGTTAATGAGCAGTTCTTC.

The rearrangement links TRBV20-1 to TRBJ2-5; D unresolved. Trimming stripped 5 bases from V and 5 bases from J, with 6 bases between. Germline V gives CDR1 DFQATT, CDR2 SNEGSKA (reference sequence). This CDR3 contains 10 residues. This chain's CDR3 is CSAVRETQYF. The CDR3 nucleotides are TGCAGTGCTGTCAGGGAGACCCAGTACTTC.

The chain carries TRBV6-6 and TRBJ2-7, with 7 bases that match TRBD2. With 2 bases clipped from V and 4 bases from J, the junction kept 2 bases outside the gene matches. The CDR3 spans 13 residues. Germline assignment: CDR1 MNHNY and CDR2 SVGAGI (reference sequence). CDR3 in DNA: TGTGCCAGCAGTTACCGGCGGGGGTACGAGCAGTACTTC. It translates to CASSYRRGYEQYF.

The chain uses TRBV5-1 and TRBJ2-7; weak D call: TRBD2 (5 bases). This CDR3 region has 13 residues. CDR1 and CDR2 from the germline V gene are SGHRS and YFSETQ. V lost 2 bases, J lost 7 bases, and 13 bases lay in between. The CDR3 DNA is TGCGCCAGCAGCTTCACTAGTGAGAGAGAGCAGTACTTC. It codes for CASSFTSEREQYF. Full variable domain (rest looked up from reference TRBV5-1 and TRBJ2-7): KAGVTQTPRYLIKTRGQQVTLSCSPISGHRSVSWYQQTPGQGLQFLFEYFSETQRNKGNFPGRFSGRQFSNSRSEMNVSTLELGDSALYLCASSFTSEREQYFGPGTRLTVT.

In its sample, this clone was seen once. The chain recombines TRBV11-2 with TRBJ2-5; TRBD1 matches at 10 bases. Germline assignment: CDR1 SGHAT and CDR2 FQNNGV. The V segment lost 5 bases and the J segment 3 bases; nucleotides outside the gene matches: 3. The CDR3 runs 14 residues. CDR3: CASSNGQGEETQYF. CDR3 bases: TGTGCCAGCAGCAACGGACAGGGGGAAGAGACCCAGTACTTC.

The V call is TRBV6-6, the J call TRBJ2-1, with 10 bases aligning to TRBD1. In germline, CDR1 is MNHNY, CDR2 SVGAGI (reference sequence). CDR3 length equals 15 residues. The ends lost 6 bases at V and 5 bases at J; junction bases unmatched: 7. This chain's CDR3 is CASSLDRGSHNEQFF. Written as DNA, the CDR3 is TGTGCCAGCAGCTTGGACAGGGGGAGCCACAATGAGCAGTTCTTC.

The table lists this clone with a few counts. The chain links TRBV30 to TRBJ1-1, with D possibly matching TRBD1 (5 bases). Trimming left V 0 bases short and J 1 base short, with 21 bases between. From germline, CDR1 is GTSNPN and CDR2 SVGIG (reference sequence). This CDR3 comprises 18 residues. This CDR3 reads CAWSVYRSGQYGNTEAFF. The DNA of the CDR3 is TGTGCCTGGAGTGTATACAGGAGCGGGCAATATGGGAACACTGAAGCTTTCTTT.

The V and J genes are TRBV5-4 and TRBJ2-6; 7 nucleotides align to TRBD1. J gave up 0 bases and V 7 bases, and 13 bases lay outside the gene matches. The germline V gene has CDR1 SGHNT and CDR2 YYREEE (reference sequence). The length of the CDR3 is 18 residues. The CDR3 here is CASSLPGQSGSGANVLTF. The CDR3 coding sequence is TGTGCCAGCTCACTCCCGGGACAGAGTGGCTCTGGGGCCAACGTCCTGACTTTC. The full variable domain, completed using reference TRBV5-4 and TRBJ2-6, is ETGVTQSPTHLIKTRGQQVTLRCSSQSGHNTVSWYQQALGQGPQFIFQYYREEENGRGNFPPRFSGLQFPNYSSELNVNALELDDSALYLCASSLPGQSGSGANVLTFGAGSRLTVL.

The CDR3 reads CASSYGTTRWAEAFF. The CDR3 region has the DNA TGTGCCAGCAGTTACGGGACAACCCGATGGGCTGAAGCTTTCTTT. The V and J genes are TRBV6-5 and TRBJ1-1, with a tentative D call TRBD1 (6 bases). CDR1 and CDR2 from the germline V gene are MNHEY and SVGAGI. CDR3 length: 15 amino acids. Trimming removed 2 bases from V and 6 bases from J, with 16 bases in between.

The gene calls are TRBV18 and TRBJ2-3, with no clear D. Germline V gene lookup returns CDR1 KGHSH and CDR2 LQKENI. The CDR3 spans 14 residues. V was pared by 3 bases and J by 5 bases, with 12 bases between. CDR3 sequence: CASSPAAVGDTQYF. The DNA for the CDR3 is TGTGCCAGCTCACCCGCGGCGGTAGGAGATACGCAGTATTTT.

This chain links TRBV4-1 with TRBJ2-3; 7 bases line up with TRBD2. This CDR3 is built from 16 residues. J was trimmed by 2 bases and V by 0 bases; bases with no gene match: 5. Per the germline V gene, CDR1 is MGHRA and CDR2 is YSYEKL. The CDR3 bases are TGCGCCAGCAGCCAAGAAGGGACTACCTCCACAGATACGCAGTATTTT. This encodes CASSQEGTTSTDTQYF.

The rearrangement joins TRBV4-1 to TRBJ1-6; perhaps TRBD1 as D (6 bases). Deletions cut 8 bases from V and 3 bases from J, with 11 bases between. Germline-derived CDR1 and CDR2 are MGHRA and YSYEKL. The CDR3 sequence is 14 residues long. In DNA, the CDR3 is TGCGCCAGCGCCGAAGGGGGCTATAATTCACCCCTCCACTTT. Amino acids: CASAEGGYNSPLHF.

This clone has a single count. The V call is TRBV6-1, the J call TRBJ2-1; D perhaps matches TRBD1 (5 bases). Germline CDR1 and CDR2: MNHNS and SASEGT. Trimming cost V 7 bases and J 3 bases, with 13 bases left between them. The CDR3 extends over 14 amino acids. CDR3 region: CASIERGYYNEQFF. CDR3 sequence (DNA): TGTGCCAGCATCGAAAGGGGCTACTACAATGAGCAGTTCTTC.

The chain links TRBV15 to TRBJ2-7, with TRBD1 as a possible D gene (6 bases). This CDR3 region has 15 residues. Germline CDR1 reads LNHNV; CDR2 reads YYDKDF (reference sequence). With 0 bases removed from V and 6 bases from J, the gap between germline ends came to 15 bases. CDR3 protein: CATSRDETGLREQYF. In DNA, the CDR3 is TGTGCCACCAGCAGAGACGAAACAGGGCTACGCGAGCAGTACTTC.

The chain links TRBV4-1 to TRBJ2-7; 7 nucleotides line up with TRBD1. With V trimmed by 4 bases and J by 4 bases, 13 bases remained unmatched. The CDR3 sequence is 16 residues long. Germline-derived CDR1 and CDR2 are MGHRA and YSYEKL. CDR3 amino acids: CASSPSRGLNVYEQYF. For the CDR3, the DNA is TGCGCCAGCAGCCCATCTAGGGGGCTTAATGTTTACGAGCAGTACTTC.

This clone was detected only a few times. The V call is TRBV11-2, the J call TRBJ1-1; D may be TRBD1 (6 bases). CDR3 length: 15 residues. V was pared by 4 bases and J by 0 bases, with 12 bases between. Germline assignment: CDR1 SGHAT and CDR2 FQNNGV. The CDR3 reads CASSSHRELNTEAFF. The CDR3, as DNA: TGTGCCAGCAGCTCTCACAGGGAATTGAACACTGAAGCTTTCTTT.

The gene calls are TRBV7-2 and TRBJ2-5; maybe TRBD2 (6 bases). Per the germline V gene, CDR1 is SGHTA and CDR2 is FQGNSA. The CDR3 is made up of 13 amino acids. V lost 6 bases and J 5 bases, leaving 13 bases between the germline ends. CDR3 region: CASSPLATETQYF. For the CDR3, the DNA is TGTGCCAGCAGTCCCCTAGCGACGGAGACCCAGTACTTC.

The chain carries TRBV11-2 and TRBJ1-2; possibly TRBD1 for D (6 bases). In germline, CDR1 is SGHAT, CDR2 FQNNGV. The CDR3 runs 15 residues. Deletions cut 5 bases from V and 5 bases from J, with 18 bases between. The CDR3 here is CASSPLTGISYGYTF. As DNA, the CDR3 is TGTGCCAGCAGCCCCCTCACAGGGATATCTTATGGCTACACCTTC.

The CDR3 is CASSLEPGNTIYF. As DNA, the CDR3 is TGTGCCAGCAGCTTAGAGCCCGGAAACACCATATATTTT. The gene calls are TRBV7-8 and TRBJ1-3, with D uncertain. Per germline, CDR1 SGHVS and CDR2 FQNEAQ. CDR3 length: 13 amino acids. Trimming cost V 1 base and J 4 bases, with 5 bases left between them.